This TCR beta chain was found in a study of beta chain features in type 1 diabetes. This clone was counted between two and nine times. Its antigen is not identified. The isolated RNA, all of it, was reverse transcribed, so expressed TCRB transcripts were what got sequenced. This table comes from immunoSEQ multiplex PCR, and its TCRdb copy is limited to in-frame clones, with some not included. This table holds 900,000 or so clones, roughly a sixth found once. General study points: With patients and controls alike, PCR might favor shorter templates to an equal degree. The study found fewer insertions and more deletions at VDJ junctions in type 1 diabetes patients.

Unmatched junction bases numbered 4, after V lost 3 bases and J lost 0 bases. Germline V lookup: CDR1 SGDLS, CDR2 YYNGEE. The CDR3 totals 17 residues. The V gene is TRBV9, the J gene TRBJ2-6; TRBD1 agrees at 9 bases. Sequencing was carried out using naive CD4+ T cells from blood. This sequence was found in a woman younger than 30 in good health. In DNA form, the CDR3 reads TGTGCCAGCAGCGCTACGACAGGGGGCTCTGGGGCCAACGTCCTGACTTTC. Translation: CASSATTGGSGANVLTF.